This T cell receptor (beta chain) derives from a study of response to subunit inactivated influenza vaccine. Points from the study as a whole: The authors offered the suggestion that each seasonal influenza vaccination recruits few new T cells.

As regards this clonotype: Its antigen is still unknown.

Via MiXCR, TCRdb re-called the RT-PCR reads, giving one row per CDR3 protein. The data contain 530,000 or so distinct CDR3 sequences, 10% to 15% of them singletons. The CDR3 length is 18 residues. CDR1 is MNHEY and CDR2 is SMNVEV in the germline V gene (reference sequence). V lost 7 bases to trimming and J lost 7 bases; unmatched junction nucleotides: 17. The chain joins TRBV27 to TRBJ2-1; 12 bases agree with TRBD2. This TCR came from a man aged 45-60 years who received an inactivated influenza vaccine. The sequencing here drew on PBMCs from blood, taken on the day of vaccination. The CDR3 spells CASTPGLAGGPGSNEQFF. For the CDR3, the DNA is TGTGCCAGCACCCCCGGGCTAGCGGGAGGGCCTGGTAGTAATGAGCAGTTCTTC.